These 27 T cell receptor beta chains were all obtained from the same sample, sequenced in a study of blood T cell repertoires in COVID-19. Method: immunoSEQ multiplex PCR; TCRdb's copy keeps in-frame clones and lacks some. The sample lists approximately 270,000 clones; more than 80% were seen once. Source material: PBMCs or T cells enriched from blood (not recorded which). The receptors come from a woman in her 30s with acute COVID-19.

The V call is TRBV30, the J call TRBJ2-1, with 14 bases lining up with TRBD2. Germline CDR1 is GTSNPN and CDR2 is SVGIG (reference sequence). This CDR3 has 17 amino acids. With 5 bases clipped from V and 1 base from J, the junction kept 7 bases outside the gene matches. Here the CDR3 reads CAWAGLAGVGSYNEQFF. The CDR3 DNA sequence: TGTGCCTGGGCGGGACTAGCGGGAGTTGGGTCCTACAATGAGCAGTTCTTC.

The chain combines TRBV19 with TRBJ1-6; 8 positions match TRBD1. V was clipped by 4 bases and J by 5 bases; unmatched bases: 1. The CDR3 extends over 14 amino acids. Germline CDR1 reads LNHDA; CDR2 reads SQIVND (reference sequence). CDR3 amino acids: CASSNRGDNSPLHF. The CDR3 bases are TGTGCCAGTAGTAACAGGGGGGATAATTCACCCCTCCACTTT.

The chain recombines TRBV19 with TRBJ2-7; TRBD1 aligns across 9 bases. The trim removed 3 bases at V and 4 bases at J, leaving 4 bases unmatched. CDR3 length: 14 residues. Germline lookup yields CDR1 LNHDA and CDR2 SQIVND (reference sequence). This CDR3 is CASSIHRGQYEQYF. CDR3 sequence (DNA): TGTGCCAGTAGTATCCACAGGGGGCAATACGAGCAGTACTTC.

V and J are TRBV5-1 and TRBJ2-3, with a weak D call TRBD2 (5 bases). Germline V CDR1 and CDR2: SGHRS, YFSETQ. This CDR3 region has 15 residues. The ends were cut back, 4 bases at V and 2 bases at J, with 14 bases in the middle. CDR3 DNA: TGCGCCAGCAGCCCCGCGGGCCAGTTCACAGATACGCAGTATTTT. It translates to CASSPAGQFTDTQYF.

This chain connects TRBV2 to TRBJ2-2; D perhaps matches TRBD2 (5 bases). V gave up 6 bases and J gave up 3 bases, with 14 bases separating them. CDR1 and CDR2 from the germline V gene are SNHLY and FYNNEI. CDR3 length: 15 residues. The CDR3 spells CASRGGSGYTGELFF. Written as DNA, the CDR3 is TGTGCCAGCAGAGGTGGGAGTGGGTACACCGGGGAGCTGTTTTTT.

This chain connects TRBV20-1 to TRBJ2-2; 10 nucleotides line up with TRBD2. The CDR3 runs 16 residues. V lost 3 bases to trimming and J lost 6 bases; unmatched junction nucleotides: 10. The V gene's germline CDR1 is DFQATT and CDR2 SNEGSKA (reference sequence). Here the CDR3 DNA reads TGCAGTGCTAGTACCCTAGCGGGAGCTAACGCCGGGGAGCTGTTTTTT. It specifies CSASTLAGANAGELFF.

The chain uses TRBV19 and TRBJ2-3; maybe TRBD2 (6 bases). V was clipped by 0 bases and J by 11 bases, with 12 bases between them. Germline CDR1 LNHDA, CDR2 SQIVND (reference sequence). CDR3 length: 13 residues. The CDR3 bases are TGTGCCAGTAGTATAGAAGAAACTAGCCTGCAGTATTTT. It encodes CASSIEETSLQYF.

V and J are TRBV24-1 and TRBJ2-1; TRBD2 matches at 7 bases. Germline CDR1 is KGHDR and CDR2 is SFDVKD. V shed 5 bases, J shed 6 bases, and the junction held 15 bases outside the gene matches. The CDR3 has 17 residues. This chain's CDR3 is CATSAPLGRELSNEQFF. CDR3 sequence (DNA): TGTGCCACCAGTGCCCCTCTAGGGAGGGAATTAAGCAATGAGCAGTTCTTC.

This chain links TRBV20-1 with TRBJ2-1; 10 bases map to TRBD2. The CDR3 consists of 15 residues. Losses at the gene ends were 3 bases for V and 9 bases for J; bases not matched to a gene: 11. CDR1 is DFQATT and CDR2 is SNEGSKA in the germline V gene (reference sequence). CDR3 loop: CSASAPSGSPVEQFF. CDR3 bases: TGCAGTGCTAGTGCGCCTAGCGGGAGTCCGGTTGAGCAGTTCTTC.

The chain is built from TRBV5-5 and TRBJ2-7, with 8 nucleotides matching TRBD2. The V gene's germline CDR1 is SGHKS and CDR2 YYEKEE (reference sequence). CDR3 size: 14 residues. Trimming cost V 4 bases and J 0 bases; bases outside gene matches: 3. CDR3 region: CASSPGLVSYEQYF. Written as DNA, the CDR3 is TGTGCCAGCAGCCCGGGACTAGTCTCCTACGAGCAGTACTTC.

The rearrangement links TRBV9 to TRBJ2-4, with 8 positions matching TRBD2. Trimming cost V 6 bases and J 7 bases; bases outside gene matches: 12. CDR3 length: 15 amino acids. CDR1 SGDLS and CDR2 YYNGEE come from the germline V gene. The CDR3 nucleotides are TGTGCCAGCACCCATTTGCGGGAGGCCGGGAACATTCAGTACTTC. Translated, it gives CASTHLREAGNIQYF.

The CDR3 region is CASSQGGGLAIGNEQFF. CDR3 in DNA: TGTGCCAGCAGCCAAGGTGGGGGACTAGCGATAGGGAATGAGCAGTTCTTC. The chain has TRBV3-1 (or the pseudogene TRBV3-2) and TRBJ2-1, with 10 bases fitting TRBD2. V lost 1 base to trimming and J lost 7 bases; unmatched junction nucleotides: 10. In germline, CDR1 is LGHDT, CDR2 YNNKEL (reference sequence). The CDR3 loop spans 17 amino acids.

The genes are TRBV28 and TRBJ1-4; tentative D call: TRBD1 (5 bases). Trimming stripped 7 bases from V and 8 bases from J, with 17 bases between. Looked up from germline, CDR1 is MDHEN and CDR2 is SYDVKM. This CDR3 comprises 14 residues. This chain's CDR3 is CASTKTVDLEKLFF. In DNA form, the CDR3 reads TGTGCCAGCACTAAGACAGTGGATCTAGAAAAACTGTTTTTT.

In this sample, this clone turned up once. The CDR3 reads CASSSTRGESEKLFF. CDR3 nucleotide sequence: TGTGCCAGCAGCTCCACCAGGGGGGAATCCGAAAAACTGTTTTTT. The V call is TRBV7-9, the J call TRBJ1-4, with 7 bases identical to TRBD1. This CDR3 has 15 amino acids. CDR1 is SEHNR, CDR2 FQNEAQ, per germline (reference sequence). The J segment lost 8 bases and the V segment lost 4 bases, leaving 10 bases of the junction unmatched. Using reference TRBV7-9 and TRBJ1-4 for the parts outside the CDR3, the full variable domain is DTGVSQNPRHKITKRGQNVTFRCDPISEHNRLYWYRQTLGQGPEFLTYFQNEAQLEKSRLLSDRFSAERPKGSFSTLEIQRTEQGDSAMYLCASSSTRGESEKLFFGSGTQLSVL.

The chain combines TRBV24-1 with TRBJ2-1, with D perhaps TRBD1 (6 bases). Germline V CDR1 and CDR2: KGHDR, SFDVKD. The CDR3 has 16 amino acids. The germline V and J ends were trimmed by 3 bases and 4 bases, with 15 bases remaining between them. In DNA form, the CDR3 reads TGTGCCACCAGTGATATCTCAGGGGCTAATTACAATGAGCAGTTCTTC. Translation: CATSDISGANYNEQFF.

The V and J genes are TRBV3-1 (or the pseudogene TRBV3-2) and TRBJ1-3, with D possibly being TRBD1 (6 bases). Trimming removed 5 bases at V and 4 bases at J, with 15 bases between. The V gene's germline CDR1 is LGHDT and CDR2 YNNKEL (reference sequence). This CDR3 comprises 15 residues. CDR3 sequence (DNA): TGTGCCAGCAGCGCCTCAGGGGCAAAAGGAAACACCATATATTTT. Residues: CASSASGAKGNTIYF.

V and J are TRBV18 and TRBJ1-4; D not resolved. The CDR3 has 14 amino acids. The ends were cut back, 2 bases at V and 7 bases at J, with 11 bases in the middle. Germline assignment: CDR1 KGHSH and CDR2 LQKENI. The DNA for the CDR3 is TGTGCCAGCTCACCAGGGCAGAACCCTGAAAAACTGTTTTTT. Protein sequence: CASSPGQNPEKLFF.

V usage is TRBV9 and J usage is TRBJ2-1; D possibly corresponds to TRBD2 (6 bases). CDR3 length: 15 residues. Deletions cut 4 bases from V and 0 bases from J, with 11 bases between. Germline V gene sequence: CDR1 SGDLS, CDR2 YYNGEE. The CDR3 DNA reads as TGTGCCAGCAGCTTCGACGGGAGCTCCTACAATGAGCAGTTCTTC. Amino acids: CASSFDGSSYNEQFF.

The chain couples TRBV2 to TRBJ1-1, with TRBD1 matching 8 bases. Germline V gene sequence: CDR1 SNHLY, CDR2 FYNNEI. This CDR3 has 15 residues. The J segment lost 1 base and the V segment lost 4 bases, leaving 5 bases of the junction unmatched. CDR3 in DNA: TGTGCCAGCAGTGTCCAGGGGGCCGGGAACACTGAAGCTTTCTTT. It yields the protein CASSVQGAGNTEAFF. Using reference TRBV2 and TRBJ1-1 for the parts outside the CDR3, the full variable domain is EPEVTQTPSHQVTQMGQEVILRCVPISNHLYFYWYRQILGQKVEFLVSFYNNEISEKSEIFDDQFSVERPDGSNFTLKIRSTKLEDSAMYFCASSVQGAGNTEAFFGQGTRLTVV.

The rearrangement uses TRBV7-8 and TRBJ1-3, with 11 bases fitting TRBD1. The CDR3 extends over 18 amino acids. The ends lost 5 bases at V and 8 bases at J; junction bases unmatched: 17. Germline values: CDR1 SGHVS, CDR2 FQNEAQ. CDR3 loop: CASSPVGGQGAHVDTIYF. The CDR3 DNA is TGTGCCAGCAGCCCAGTGGGTGGACAGGGGGCTCATGTGGACACCATATATTTT.

CDR3 sequence: CASIPGLAYNEQFF. The CDR3 DNA follows: TGTGCCAGCATTCCGGGACTAGCATACAATGAGCAGTTCTTC. The chain uses TRBV2 and TRBJ2-1; 9 nucleotides align to TRBD2. After removal of 7 bases from V and 4 bases from J, the junction contained 5 bases not matched to a gene. CDR1 SNHLY and CDR2 FYNNEI come from the germline V gene. The CDR3 sequence is 14 residues long.

The chain employs TRBV27 and TRBJ1-4; D not certain. CDR3 length: 13 residues. Trimming removed 0 bases from V and 4 bases from J, with 3 bases in between. Germline V CDR1 and CDR2: MNHEY, SMNVEV (reference sequence). This chain's CDR3 is CASSLSYNEKLFF. DNA for the CDR3: TGTGCCAGCAGTTTATCTTATAATGAAAAACTGTTTTTT.

The J gene is TRBJ2-7, the V gene TRBV7-8; possibly TRBD1 for D (7 bases). Germline V lookup: CDR1 SGHVS, CDR2 FQNEAQ. CDR3 length: 17 residues. V lost 3 bases, J lost 0 bases, and 18 bases lay in between. CDR3 nucleotide sequence: TGTGCCAGCAGCTTTTCCCAGGAGGGGACAGACTCCTACGAGCAGTACTTC. This gives the protein CASSFSQEGTDSYEQYF.

For this clone: At the DNA level, this CDR3 is encoded by other sequences in the same sample as well. V gene TRBV30 combines with J gene TRBJ1-2; D may be TRBD1 (5 bases). Germline CDR1 and CDR2: GTSNPN and SVGIG (reference sequence). Deletions cut 0 bases from V and 2 bases from J, with 13 bases between. This CDR3 comprises 15 residues. The CDR3 DNA is TGTGCCTGGAGTGTCCCTCGGCAGGGCAACTATGGCTACACCTTC. Translated, it gives CAWSVPRQGNYGYTF. Based on the CDR3 plus reference TRBV30 and TRBJ1-2, the full variable domain is SQTIHQWPATLVQPVGSPLSLECTVEGTSNPNLYWYRQAAGRGLQLLFYSVGIGQISSEVPQNLSASRPQDRQFILSSKKLLLSDSGFYLCAWSVPRQGNYGYTFGSGTRLTVV.

This clone appeared once. The chain joins TRBV2 to TRBJ1-5; D possibly corresponds to TRBD1 (6 bases). Trimming left V 5 bases short and J 2 bases short, with 10 bases between. This CDR3 has 14 residues. Germline lookup yields CDR1 SNHLY and CDR2 FYNNEI. For the CDR3, the DNA is TGTGCCAGCAGTCGGCCAGGGGGCAATCAGCCCCAGCATTTT. Translation: CASSRPGGNQPQHF. The full variable domain, rest sourced from reference TRBV2 and TRBJ1-5, is EPEVTQTPSHQVTQMGQEVILRCVPISNHLYFYWYRQILGQKVEFLVSFYNNEISEKSEIFDDQFSVERPDGSNFTLKIRSTKLEDSAMYFCASSRPGGNQPQHFGDGTRLSIL.

V and J are TRBV3-1 (or the pseudogene TRBV3-2) and TRBJ2-7; TRBD2 is a possible D gene (6 bases). V lost 4 bases to trimming and J lost 0 bases, with 10 bases between them. Germline V gene data show CDR1 as LGHDT and CDR2 as YNNKEL (reference sequence). This CDR3 contains 14 residues. The CDR3 sequence is CASSRQGLSYEQYF. The CDR3 DNA reads TGTGCCAGCAGCCGGCAGGGACTCTCCTACGAGCAGTACTTC.

This chain joins TRBV4-3 and TRBJ1-4; 10 nucleotides align to TRBD1. The CDR3 has 15 amino acids. V was pared by 3 bases and J by 6 bases, with 4 bases of the junction left unmatched. Germline-derived CDR1 and CDR2 are LGHNA and YSLEER. CDR3 sequence (DNA): TGCGCCAGCAGCCAGCCCGACAGGGGGCATGAAAAACTGTTTTTT. Translating gives CASSQPDRGHEKLFF.